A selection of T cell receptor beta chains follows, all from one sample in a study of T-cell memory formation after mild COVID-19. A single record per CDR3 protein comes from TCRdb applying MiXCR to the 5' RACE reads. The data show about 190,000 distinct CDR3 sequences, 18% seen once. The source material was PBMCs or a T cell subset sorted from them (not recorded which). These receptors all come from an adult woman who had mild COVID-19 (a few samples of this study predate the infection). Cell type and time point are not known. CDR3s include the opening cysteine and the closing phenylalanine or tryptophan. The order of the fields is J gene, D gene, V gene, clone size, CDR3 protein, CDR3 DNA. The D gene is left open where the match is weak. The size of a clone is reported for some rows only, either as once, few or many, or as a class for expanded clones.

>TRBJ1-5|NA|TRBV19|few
CASIHTGMSGQINQPQHF
TGTGCCAGTATTCACACCGGAATGTCAGGACAGATCAATCAGCCCCAGCATTTT
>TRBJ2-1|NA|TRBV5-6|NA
CASSWGRGEQFF
TGTGCCAGCAGCTGGGGAAGAGGTGAGCAGTTCTTC
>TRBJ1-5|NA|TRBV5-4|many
CASSLGLDSNQPQHF
TGTGCCAGCAGCTTGGGGTTGGATAGCAATCAGCCCCAGCATTTT
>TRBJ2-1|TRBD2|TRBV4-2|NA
CASSQKREPDNEQFF
TGTGCCAGCAGCCAGAAGCGGGAGCCGGACAATGAGCAGTTCTTC
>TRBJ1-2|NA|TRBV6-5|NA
CASSYSSRRYGYTF
TGTGCCAGCAGTTACTCGAGCCGTCGATATGGCTACACCTTC
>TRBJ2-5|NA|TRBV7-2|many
CASSFGGEETQYF
TGTGCCAGCAGCTTTGGAGGGGAAGAGACCCAGTACTTC
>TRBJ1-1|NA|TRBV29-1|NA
CSVDRTTEAFF
TGCAGCGTTGACCGAACGACTGAAGCTTTCTTT
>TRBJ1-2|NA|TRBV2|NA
CASSIDPPGYTF
TGTGCCAGCAGTATAGACCCGCCGGGCTACACCTTC
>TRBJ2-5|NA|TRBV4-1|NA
CASSQAGTLRETQYF
TGCGCCAGCAGCCAAGCAGGGACTCTGAGGGAGACCCAGTACTTC
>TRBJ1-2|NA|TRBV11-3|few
CASSHRVDYGYTF
TGTGCCAGCAGCCACAGGGTTGACTATGGCTACACCTTC
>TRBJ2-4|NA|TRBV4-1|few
CASRSTDRNIQYF
TGCGCCAGCAGATCGACAGACAGGAACATTCAGTACTTC
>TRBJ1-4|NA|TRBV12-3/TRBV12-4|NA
CASSLRGGEKLFF
TGTGCCAGCAGTTTGAGGGGTGGAGAAAAACTGTTTTTT
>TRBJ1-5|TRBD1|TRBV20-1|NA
CSANTGGNSNQPQHF
TGCAGTGCGAACACAGGGGGTAATAGCAATCAGCCCCAGCATTTT
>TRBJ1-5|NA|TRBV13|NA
CASSSERAQPQHF
TGTGCCAGCAGCTCAGAGCGAGCCCAGCCCCAGCATTTT
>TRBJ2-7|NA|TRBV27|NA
CASSSPSGPAYEQYF
TGTGCCAGCAGTTCCCCTTCGGGACCGGCCTACGAGCAGTACTTC
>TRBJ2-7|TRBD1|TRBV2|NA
CASSEDGTGGVIHEQYF
TGTGCCAGCAGTGAAGACGGGACAGGGGGCGTGATCCACGAGCAGTACTTC
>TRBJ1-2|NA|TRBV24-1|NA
CATSDETGLYGYTF
TGTGCCACCAGTGACGAAACCGGCCTCTATGGCTACACCTTC
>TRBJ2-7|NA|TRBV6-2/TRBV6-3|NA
CASNDPPRTGTYEQYF
TGTGCCAGCAACGACCCTCCCCGAACAGGGACCTACGAGCAGTACTTC
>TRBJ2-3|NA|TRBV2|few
CASSREQGTDTQYF
TGTGCCAGCAGCAGGGAACAGGGCACAGATACGCAGTATTTT
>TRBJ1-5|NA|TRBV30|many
CAWSRAGNQPQHF
TGTGCCTGGAGTAGGGCAGGTAATCAGCCCCAGCATTTT
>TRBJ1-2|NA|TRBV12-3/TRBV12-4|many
CASSTVGNYGYTF
TGTGCCAGCAGTACCGTTGGCAACTATGGCTACACCTTC
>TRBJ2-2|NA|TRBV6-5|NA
CASKSRRNTGELFF
TGTGCCAGCAAGAGCCGTCGGAACACCGGGGAGCTGTTTTTT
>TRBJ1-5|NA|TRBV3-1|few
CASSQEYGAGTNQPQHF
TGTGCCAGCAGCCAAGAATATGGGGCAGGGACCAATCAGCCCCAGCATTTT
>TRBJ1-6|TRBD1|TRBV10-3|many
CATATGGDSPLHF
TGTGCCACCGCTACAGGGGGTGATTCACCCCTCCACTTT
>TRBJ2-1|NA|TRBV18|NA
CASSPMGDGEQFF
TGTGCCAGCTCACCTATGGGGGATGGTGAGCAGTTCTTC
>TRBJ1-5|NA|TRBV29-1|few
CSVGQPNQPQHF
TGCAGCGTTGGCCAGCCCAATCAGCCCCAGCATTTT
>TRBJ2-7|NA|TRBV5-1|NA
CASSLGEVPPYEQYF
TGCGCCAGCAGCTTGGGGGAGGTTCCTCCCTACGAGCAGTACTTC
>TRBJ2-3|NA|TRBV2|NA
CASSTGRARGSDTQYF
TGTGCCAGCAGTACGGGCAGGGCGAGAGGCTCAGATACGCAGTATTTT
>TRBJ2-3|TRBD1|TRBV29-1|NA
CSVEPDRGGTDTQYF
TGCAGCGTTGAACCCGACAGGGGAGGCACAGATACGCAGTATTTT
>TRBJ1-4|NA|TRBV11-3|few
CASSLGPNEKLFF
TGTGCCAGCAGCTTGGGGCCTAATGAAAAACTGTTTTTT
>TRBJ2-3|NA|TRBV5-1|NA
CASSPFLGARDTQYF
TGCGCCAGCAGCCCCTTTTTGGGGGCGAGAGATACGCAGTATTTT
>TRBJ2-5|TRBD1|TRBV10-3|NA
CATLRQGQETQYF
TGTGCCACGTTGAGACAGGGTCAAGAGACCCAGTACTTC
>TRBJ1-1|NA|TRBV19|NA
CASSREAGGNTEAFF
TGTGCCAGTAGTCGGGAAGCGGGGGGGAACACTGAAGCTTTCTTT
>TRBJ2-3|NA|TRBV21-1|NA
CASSSLSGGDTDTQYF
TGTGCCAGCAGCTCTCTTAGCGGGGGCGACACAGATACGCAGTATTTT
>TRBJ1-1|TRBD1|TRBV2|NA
CASVRGAEGGSAFF
TGTGCCAGCGTCAGGGGGGCCGAGGGCGGTTCGGCTTTCTTT
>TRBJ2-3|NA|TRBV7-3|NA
CASSYEGGYRATDTQYF
TGTGCCAGCAGCTATGAGGGAGGCTACCGAGCGACAGATACGCAGTATTTT
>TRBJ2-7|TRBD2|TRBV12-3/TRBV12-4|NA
CASSSPSGGAEREQYF
TGTGCCAGCAGTTCCCCCAGCGGGGGGGCGGAGCGGGAGCAGTACTTC
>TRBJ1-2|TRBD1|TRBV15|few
CATSRDLGQTNYGYTF
TGTGCCACCAGCAGAGACCTGGGACAGACAAACTATGGCTACACCTTC
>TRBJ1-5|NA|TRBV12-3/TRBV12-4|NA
CASSSRVGGNQPQHF
TGTGCCAGCAGTTCCCGGGTTGGAGGCAATCAGCCCCAGCATTTT
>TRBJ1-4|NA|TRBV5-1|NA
CASSLIGASEKLFF
TGCGCCAGCAGCTTGATCGGGGCGAGTGAAAAACTGTTTTTT
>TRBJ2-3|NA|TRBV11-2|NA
CASTPGGADVYF
TGTGCCAGCACCCCCGGTGGGGCGGACGTGTATTTT
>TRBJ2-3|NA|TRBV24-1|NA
CATSDLGRETSTDTQYF
TGTGCCACCAGTGATTTGGGACGGGAGACTAGCACAGATACGCAGTATTTT
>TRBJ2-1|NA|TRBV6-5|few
CASSSTRGEQFF
TGTGCCAGCAGTTCCACTAGGGGTGAGCAGTTCTTC
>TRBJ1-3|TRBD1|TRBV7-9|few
CASSPQGGLGNTIYF
TGTGCCAGCTCACCCCAGGGGGGACTTGGAAACACCATATATTTT
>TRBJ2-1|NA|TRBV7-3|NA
CASSLNLNSNEQFF
TGTGCCAGCAGCCTAAATCTTAACTCCAATGAGCAGTTCTTC
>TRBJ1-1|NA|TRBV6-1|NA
CASSDDLWGARSTEAFF
TGTGCCAGCAGTGACGATCTTTGGGGGGCGAGGAGCACTGAAGCTTTCTTT
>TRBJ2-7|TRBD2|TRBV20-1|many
CSASERGVSYEQYF
TGCAGTGCTAGCGAGCGGGGGGTATCCTACGAGCAGTACTTC
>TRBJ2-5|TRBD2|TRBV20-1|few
CSATGTSGRLRETQYF
TGCAGTGCGACCGGGACTAGCGGGAGGCTTAGGGAGACCCAGTACTTC
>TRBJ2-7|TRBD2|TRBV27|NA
CASSLAGLAGGPSTYEQYF
TGTGCCAGCAGTCTAGCGGGACTAGCGGGAGGGCCATCGACCTACGAGCAGTACTTC
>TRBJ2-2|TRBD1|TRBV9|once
CASSVQGASIANTGELFF
TGTGCCAGCAGCGTACAGGGGGCTTCAATCGCGAACACCGGGGAGCTGTTTTTT